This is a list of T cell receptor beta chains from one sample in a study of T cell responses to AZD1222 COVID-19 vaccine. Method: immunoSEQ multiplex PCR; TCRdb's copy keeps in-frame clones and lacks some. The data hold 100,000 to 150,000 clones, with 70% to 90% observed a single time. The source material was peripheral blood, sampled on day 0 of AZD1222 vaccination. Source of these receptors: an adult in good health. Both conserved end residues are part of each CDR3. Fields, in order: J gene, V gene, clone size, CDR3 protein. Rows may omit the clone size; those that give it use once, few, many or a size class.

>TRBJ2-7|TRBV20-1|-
CSAQMTGGQYF
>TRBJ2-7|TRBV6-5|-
CAIKDAGGGSYEQYF
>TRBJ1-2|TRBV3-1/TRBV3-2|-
CASSPQDRIFNYGYTF
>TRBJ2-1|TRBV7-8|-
CASSWTGGEQFF
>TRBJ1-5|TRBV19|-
CASSMGSGGIQPQHF
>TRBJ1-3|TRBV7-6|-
CASSYSALNTIYF
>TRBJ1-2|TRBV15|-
CATSRDQRTNYGYTF
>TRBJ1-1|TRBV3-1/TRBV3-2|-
CASSPLGQGTEAFF
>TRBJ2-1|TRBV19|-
CASSIEGALLAGGYNEQFF
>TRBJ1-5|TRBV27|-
CASSPPNQPQHF
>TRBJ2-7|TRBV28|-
CASSPPKAGEQYF
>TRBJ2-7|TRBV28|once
CASSSRQEAYEQYF
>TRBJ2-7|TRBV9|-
CASSKELSYEQYF
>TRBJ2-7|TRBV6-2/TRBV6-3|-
CASSFRDSKYF
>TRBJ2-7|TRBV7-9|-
CASSWDSRYEQYF
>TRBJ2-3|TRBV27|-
CASSRQGADTQYF
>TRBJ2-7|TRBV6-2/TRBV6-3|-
CASSTQGYEQYF
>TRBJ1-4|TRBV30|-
CAWSGNEKLFF
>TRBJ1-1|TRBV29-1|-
CSARKGGNTEAFF
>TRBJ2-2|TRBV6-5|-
CASSYSNRGTGELFF
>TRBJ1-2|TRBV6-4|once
CASSDSPRGSYTF
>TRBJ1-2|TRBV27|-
CASSRDSAGIGYTF
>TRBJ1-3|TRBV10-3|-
CAISGAGNSGNTIYF
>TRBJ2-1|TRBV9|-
CASSVASGTYNEQFF
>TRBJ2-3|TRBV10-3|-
CAISESWREGLSTDTQYF
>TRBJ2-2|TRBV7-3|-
CASSWTSYTGELFF
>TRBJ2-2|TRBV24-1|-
CATSEAGGHTGELFF
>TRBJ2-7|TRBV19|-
CASRTSGLSYEQYF
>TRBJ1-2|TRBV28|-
CASRPGQGIYGYTF
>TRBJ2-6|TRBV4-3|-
CASSHGGVGWGRPGANVLTF
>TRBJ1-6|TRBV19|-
CASRASGGSSPLHF
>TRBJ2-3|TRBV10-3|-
CAMAPYTQDTQYF
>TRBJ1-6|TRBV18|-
CASSRGQGASNSPLHF
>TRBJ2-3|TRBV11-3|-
CASSLDSGMAPPTDTQYF
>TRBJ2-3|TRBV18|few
CASSPTSGDTDTQYF
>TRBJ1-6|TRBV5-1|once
CASSVGQGAGKSPLHF